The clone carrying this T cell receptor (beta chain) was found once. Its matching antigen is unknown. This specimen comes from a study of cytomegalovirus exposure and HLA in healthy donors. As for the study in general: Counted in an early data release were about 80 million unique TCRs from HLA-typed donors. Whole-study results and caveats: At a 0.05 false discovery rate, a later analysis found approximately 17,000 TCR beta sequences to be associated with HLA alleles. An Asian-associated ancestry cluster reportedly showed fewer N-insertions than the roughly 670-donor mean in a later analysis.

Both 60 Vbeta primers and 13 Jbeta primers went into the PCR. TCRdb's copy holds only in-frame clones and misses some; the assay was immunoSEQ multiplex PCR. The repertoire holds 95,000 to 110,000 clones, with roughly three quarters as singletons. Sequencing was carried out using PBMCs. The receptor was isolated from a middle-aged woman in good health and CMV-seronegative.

Written as DNA, the CDR3 is TGTGCCAGCAGTCCGATAGGGGCTTTCACAGATACGCAGTATTTT. Translating gives CASSPIGAFTDTQYF. The rearrangement uses TRBV28 and TRBJ2-3, with D tentatively TRBD1 (5 bases). V lost 5 bases and J lost 2, with 14 bases in between. CDR3 length: 15 amino acids. Germline CDR1 MDHEN, CDR2 SYDVKM.